The sequence of this T cell receptor beta chain was determined in a study of T cell clonality in common variable immunodeficiency. Notes on the study in general: Fewer deletions and N-nucleotide insertions were reportedly seen in common variable immunodeficiency TCR beta sequences. Shared TCRbeta clones were fewer between CVID subjects than controls.

CDR3 length: 12 residues. Germline V gives CDR1 SQVTM, CDR2 ANQGSEA. Trimming removed 4 bases from V and 5 bases from J, with 11 bases in between. Only in-frame clones appear in the TCRdb table, and some are missing; sequencing was by immunoSEQ multiplex PCR. This record lists tens of thousands of clones, none seen once only, and the top ten clones contain roughly 5.9%. This clone was detected many times. Antigen specificity is unknown. The observed sequence ends 3 residues before the CDR3 terminus, with the missing tail filled in from the germline J gene. V usage is TRBV29-1 and J usage is TRBJ1-1; possibly TRBD1 for D (5 bases). Source material: peripheral blood mononuclear cells. This clonotype was obtained from a human donor with common variable immunodeficiency. The sequenced CDR3 bases are TGCAGCGTTGCTTACGGGGGAACTGAA. Translation: CSVAYGGTE. The CDR3 as a whole reads CSVAYGGTEAFF.